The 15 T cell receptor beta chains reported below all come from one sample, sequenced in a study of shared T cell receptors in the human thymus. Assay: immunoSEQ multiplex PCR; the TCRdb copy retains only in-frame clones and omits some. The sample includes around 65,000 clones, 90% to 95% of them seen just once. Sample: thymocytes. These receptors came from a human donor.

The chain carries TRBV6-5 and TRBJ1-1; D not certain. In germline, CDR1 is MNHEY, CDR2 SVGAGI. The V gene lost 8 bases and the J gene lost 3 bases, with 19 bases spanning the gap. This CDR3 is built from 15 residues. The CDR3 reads CASRKNIFPHTEAFF. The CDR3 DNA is TGTGCCAGCCGGAAAAACATCTTCCCCCACACTGAAGCTTTCTTT.

The CDR3 sequence: CAWSVLTRTNTGELFF. CDR3 nucleotide sequence: TGTGCCTGGAGTGTACTTACTAGGACAAACACCGGGGAGCTGTTTTTT. This chain links TRBV30 with TRBJ2-2, with D tentatively TRBD1 or TRBD2 (5 bases each). Trimming took 0 bases from V and 2 from J, leaving 13 bases between them. The CDR3 is made up of 16 amino acids. Germline V gene data show CDR1 as GTSNPN and CDR2 as SVGIG (reference sequence).

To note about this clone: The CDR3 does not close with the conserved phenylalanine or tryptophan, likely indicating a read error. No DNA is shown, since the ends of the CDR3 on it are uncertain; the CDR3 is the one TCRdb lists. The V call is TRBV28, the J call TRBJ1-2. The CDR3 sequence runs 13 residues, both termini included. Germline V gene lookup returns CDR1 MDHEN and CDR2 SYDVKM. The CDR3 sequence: CASSPTPESPPLG.

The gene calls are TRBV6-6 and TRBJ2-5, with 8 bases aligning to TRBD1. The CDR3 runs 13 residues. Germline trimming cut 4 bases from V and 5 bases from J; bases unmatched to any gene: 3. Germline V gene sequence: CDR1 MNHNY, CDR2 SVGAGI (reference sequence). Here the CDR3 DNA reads TGTGCCAGCAGTTCCGACAGGGGCGAGACCCAGTACTTC. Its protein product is CASSSDRGETQYF.

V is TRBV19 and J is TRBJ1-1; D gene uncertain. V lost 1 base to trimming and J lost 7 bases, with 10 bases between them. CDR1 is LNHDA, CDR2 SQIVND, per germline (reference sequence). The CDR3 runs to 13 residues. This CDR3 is CASSIAGAVEAFF. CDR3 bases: TGTGCCAGTAGTATAGCAGGAGCGGTTGAAGCTTTCTTT.

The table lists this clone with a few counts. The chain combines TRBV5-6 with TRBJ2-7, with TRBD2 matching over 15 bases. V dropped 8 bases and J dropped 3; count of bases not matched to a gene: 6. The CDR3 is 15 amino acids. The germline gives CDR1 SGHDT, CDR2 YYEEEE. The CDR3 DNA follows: TGTGCCAGTGGACTAGCGGGGGGGCTAGACTACGAGCAGTACTTC. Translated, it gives CASGLAGGLDYEQYF.

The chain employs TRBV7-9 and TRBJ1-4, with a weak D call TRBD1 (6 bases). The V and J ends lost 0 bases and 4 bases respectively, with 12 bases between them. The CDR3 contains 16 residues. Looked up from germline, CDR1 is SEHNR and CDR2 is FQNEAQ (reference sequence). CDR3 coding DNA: TGTGCCAGCAGCTTAGCGCAGGGGCAAAATAATGAAAAACTGTTTTTT. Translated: CASSLAQGQNNEKLFF. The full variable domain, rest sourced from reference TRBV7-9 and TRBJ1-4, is DTGVSQNPRHKITKRGQNVTFRCDPISEHNRLYWYRQTLGQGPEFLTYFQNEAQLEKSRLLSDRFSAERPKGSFSTLEIQRTEQGDSAMYLCASSLAQGQNNEKLFFGSGTQLSVL.

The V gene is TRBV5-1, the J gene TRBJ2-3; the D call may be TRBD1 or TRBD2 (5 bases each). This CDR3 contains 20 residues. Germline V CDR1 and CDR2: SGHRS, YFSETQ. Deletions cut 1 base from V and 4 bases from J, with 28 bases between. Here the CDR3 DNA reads TGCGCCAGCAGCTTGTATGATTTCGGGGAGCGGCTGTTCAGGGCAGATACGCAGTATTTT. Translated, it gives CASSLYDFGERLFRADTQYF.

The CDR3 nucleotides read TGTGCCACCAGCAAAAAAAACAGGGGGCGAATGAACACTGAAGCTTTCTTT. Translated: CATSKKNRGRMNTEAFF. The gene calls are TRBV15 and TRBJ1-1; 9 bases fit TRBD1. Germline loops: CDR1 LNHNV, CDR2 YYDKDF (reference sequence). Trimming took 4 bases from V and 0 from J; bases not matched to a gene: 9. The CDR3 contains 17 residues.

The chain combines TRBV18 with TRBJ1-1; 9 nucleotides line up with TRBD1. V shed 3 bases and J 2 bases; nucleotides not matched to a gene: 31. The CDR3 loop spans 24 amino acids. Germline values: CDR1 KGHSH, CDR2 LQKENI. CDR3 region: CASSPEPRARVHRGQDIRNTEAFF. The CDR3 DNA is TGTGCCAGCTCACCCGAACCGCGGGCGAGGGTACACAGGGGGCAGGATATCCGAAACACTGAAGCTTTCTTT.

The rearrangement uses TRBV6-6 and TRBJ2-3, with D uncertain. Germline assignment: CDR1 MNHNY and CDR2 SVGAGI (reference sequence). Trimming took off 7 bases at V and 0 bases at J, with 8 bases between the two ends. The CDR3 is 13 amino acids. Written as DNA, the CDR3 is TGTGCCAGCATTAATTTTAGCACAGATACGCAGTATTTT. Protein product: CASINFSTDTQYF.

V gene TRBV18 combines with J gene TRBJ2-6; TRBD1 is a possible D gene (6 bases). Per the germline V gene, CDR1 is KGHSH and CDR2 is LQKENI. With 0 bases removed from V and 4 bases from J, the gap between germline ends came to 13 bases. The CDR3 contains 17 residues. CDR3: CASSPPRQGSGANVLTF. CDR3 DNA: TGTGCCAGCTCACCACCCCGCCAGGGGAGCGGGGCCAACGTCCTGACTTTC.

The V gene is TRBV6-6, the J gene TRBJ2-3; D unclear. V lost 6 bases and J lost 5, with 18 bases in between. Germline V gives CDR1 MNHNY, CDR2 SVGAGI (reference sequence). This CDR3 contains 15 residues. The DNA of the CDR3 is TGTGCCAGCAGCTTAAACTCTCAGGATTTAGATACGCAGTATTTT. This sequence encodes CASSLNSQDLDTQYF.

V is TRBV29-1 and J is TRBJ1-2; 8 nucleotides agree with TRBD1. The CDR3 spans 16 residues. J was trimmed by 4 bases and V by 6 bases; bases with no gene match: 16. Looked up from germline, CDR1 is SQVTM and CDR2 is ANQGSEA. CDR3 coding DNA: TGCAGCGTAGTCTGCGGAAGACAGGGGACCTTCTATGGCTACACCTTC. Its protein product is CSVVCGRQGTFYGYTF.

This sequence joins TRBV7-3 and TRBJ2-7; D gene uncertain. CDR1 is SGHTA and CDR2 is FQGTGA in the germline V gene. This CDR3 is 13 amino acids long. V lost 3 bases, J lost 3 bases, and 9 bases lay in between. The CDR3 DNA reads TGTGCCAGCAGCTTGAAGGGTAACTACGAGCAGTACTTC. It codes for CASSLKGNYEQYF.